This TCR beta chain derives from a study of blood T cell repertoires in COVID-19 (dated by TCRdb to about 2020). About the full investigation: Samples covering the acute and convalescent phases of COVID-19 were provided by collaborators in the United States, Italy and Spain. The material from the prospective study consisted of cDNA or gDNA derived from T cells, B-cell-depleted T cells, or PBMCs. A freely available public database, intended as a resource for researchers studying the immune response to SARS-CoV-2, is where the repertoires were released. The samples were drawn from the first 160 participants of the ongoing ImmuneRACE study and from over a thousand subjects provided by 6 global collaborators. Where available, HLA class I and class II types were obtained from metadata supplied by the sample provider rather than from assay-based typing. Sample metadata almost always included a de-identified subject ID, COVID-19 status, age in years and sex. Subjects who had been exposed to COVID-19, were actively infected with it, or had recovered from it provided the deeply sampled blood TCRbeta repertoires that made up the dataset. Overall results and qualifications from the work: How much clinical and demographic metadata was included differed by source and by participant, and the metadata was provided uncurated.

A note on this clone: The clone's antigen remains unknown. Base qualities are not provided; no much larger clone lies one nucleotide away.

The immunoSEQ Assay, a bias-controlled multiplex PCR, was used to amplify TCRbeta CDR3 regions from genomic DNA. The authors processed their data as follows. Within the assay, amplification of reference gene primers was used to estimate how many nucleated cells each sample contained. To quantify the absolute abundance of each unique TCRbeta CDR3 rearrangement, sequence reads were collapsed and filtered. Productive Simpson clonality was computed per sample as the square root of Simpson's diversity index over productive rearrangements. TCRdb holds this immuneACCESS table with in-frame rearrangements only. Some clones are missing; in checked studies, unresolved V genes explain under half, and the rest has no known cause. That table supplies the V and J calls and clone size; D and trimming were determined from the DNA. Present in this sample are 130,000 to 150,000 clones, about 85% of which were seen just once. The ten biggest clones cover nearly 3% of the sample.

As encoded in the germline V gene, CDR1 is ENHRY while CDR2 is SYGVKD. From cysteine to phenylalanine, the CDR3 is 13 amino acids long. CDR3 DNA is the only sequence kept; it has 39 bases, read in frame from the first base. Trimming removed 2 bases from V and 3 bases from J; the gene matches leave 0 bases unexplained. Each collaborating institution followed its own protocols to collect whole blood in K2EDTA tubes. For TCRbeta analysis, collaborators shipped samples as frozen whole blood, isolated PBMCs, or DNA extracted from either of those sample types. This clonotype originated in a woman aged 40 to 55 with active or convalescent COVID-19. Material for sequencing was peripheral blood. The rearrangement joined TRBV10-3 to TRBJ2-7, with 8 bases aligning to TRBD1. The nucleotides are TGTGCCATCAGTGAGGGGACAGGCTACGAGCAGTACTTC. Translated, this gives CAISEGTGYEQYF.